The rows below give T cell receptor beta chains drawn from one sample of a study of identical twins. MiXCR was run by TCRdb on the 5' RACE reads, yielding one entry per CDR3 protein. Altogether roughly 350,000 distinct CDR3 sequences are present, roughly 12% being singletons, with the ten largest covering more than 6%. These records were also assigned to another study, of yellow fever vaccine responses in identical twins.

The sequencing input was CD8+ T cells sorted from blood. The receptor set was obtained from a woman under 30 in good health. The CDR3 runs from the conserved cysteine through the conserved F or W. The D gene is left open where the match is weak. Size values are once, few and many counts, or a class for expanded clones, and some rows have none.

>few|TRBV7-8|TRBJ1-1|NA
CASSIHGGTEAFF
TGTGCCAGCAGCATTCATGGGGGTACTGAAGCTTTCTTT
>many|TRBV20-1|TRBJ2-7|TRBD1
CSARDREYEQYF
TGCAGTGCCAGGGACAGGGAGTACGAGCAGTACTTC
>many|TRBV3-1|TRBJ2-3|TRBD1
CASSHLITTGLGTDTQYF
TGTGCCAGCAGCCATCTCATTACGACAGGGTTGGGCACAGATACGCAGTATTTT
>NA|TRBV28|TRBJ1-2|TRBD1
CASSPEGAAWDYGYTF
TGTGCCAGCAGTCCCGAGGGGGCCGCCTGGGACTATGGCTACACCTTC
>NA|TRBV7-8|TRBJ2-5|NA
CASSLLGGGQETQYF
TGTGCCAGCAGTCTCCTAGGTGGGGGGCAAGAGACCCAGTACTTC
>NA|TRBV10-2|TRBJ2-3|NA
CASRLMLEADTQYF
TGCGCCAGCAGACTCATGCTGGAGGCAGATACGCAGTATTTT
>NA|TRBV20-1|TRBJ2-7|TRBD2
CSATLANSYEQYF
TGCAGTGCCACACTAGCGAACTCCTACGAGCAGTACTTC
>NA|TRBV4-1|TRBJ2-7|TRBD2
CASSPVAGGSIEQYF
TGCGCCAGCAGCCCCGTAGCGGGAGGTTCGATCGAGCAGTACTTC
>NA|TRBV13|TRBJ2-3|TRBD2
CASSMLAGGAITGTDTQYF
TGTGCCAGCAGCATGCTAGCGGGGGGCGCGATCACTGGCACAGATACGCAGTATTTT
>NA|TRBV7-9|TRBJ2-7|NA
CASSWGLRDEQYF
TGTGCCAGCAGCTGGGGGCTCCGGGACGAGCAGTACTTC
>few|TRBV6-1|TRBJ2-5|NA
CASSEVEWETQYF
TGTGCCAGCAGTGAAGTGGAATGGGAGACCCAGTACTTC
>few|TRBV25-1|TRBJ2-2|TRBD1
CASSEGTGETGELFF
TGTGCCAGCAGTGAAGGGACAGGGGAGACCGGGGAGCTGTTTTTT
>few|TRBV4-1|TRBJ2-1|NA
CASSLRTVPRNNEQFF
TGCGCCAGCAGCCTAAGGACAGTCCCACGGAACAATGAGCAGTTCTTC
>many|TRBV12-3/TRBV12-4|TRBJ2-3|TRBD2
CASGTSGRADEQYF
TGTGCCAGCGGGACTAGCGGGAGAGCAGATGAGCAGTATTTT
>NA|TRBV3-1|TRBJ2-5|TRBD2
CASSQDPPLAGGLETQYF
TGTGCCAGCAGCCAAGATCCCCCGCTAGCGGGAGGGCTGGAGACCCAGTACTTC
>NA|TRBV14|TRBJ2-3|NA
CASSQVASGTDTQYF
TGTGCCAGCAGCCAAGTGGCGTCGGGGACAGATACGCAGTATTTT
>few|TRBV24-1|TRBJ2-2|NA
CATSLEGNTGELFF
TGTGCCACCAGTCTTGAGGGGAACACCGGGGAGCTGTTTTTT
>NA|TRBV13|TRBJ2-1|TRBD2
CASSSGRGIDEQFF
TGTGCCAGCAGCTCCGGGAGGGGGATCGATGAGCAGTTCTTC
>few|TRBV5-6|TRBJ1-2|NA
CASRPGGVGGYTF
TGTGCCAGCAGACCGGGGGGCGTCGGTGGCTACACCTTC
>NA|TRBV15|TRBJ2-3|TRBD2
CATSPNSAGVTDTQYF
TGTGCCACCAGCCCCAATTCGGCGGGGGTCACAGATACGCAGTATTTT
>few|TRBV7-6|TRBJ2-5|NA
CASSLREETQYF
TGTGCCAGCAGCTTGAGGGAGGAGACCCAGTACTTC
>few|TRBV28|TRBJ2-3|NA
CASSLEGSSTDTQYF
TGTGCCAGCAGTTTGGAGGGATCTAGCACAGATACGCAGTATTTT
>many|TRBV12-3/TRBV12-4|TRBJ2-2|NA
CASGNGELFF
TGTGCCAGCGGTAACGGGGAGCTGTTTTTT
>NA|TRBV6-1|TRBJ2-5|NA
CASSPRDNQETQYF
TGTGCCAGCAGTCCCCGGGACAACCAAGAGACCCAGTACTTC
>few|TRBV20-1|TRBJ2-7|TRBD2
CSARGNSGYSYEQYF
TGCAGTGCTAGAGGTAATAGCGGGTACTCCTACGAGCAGTACTTC
>NA|TRBV12-3/TRBV12-4|TRBJ2-5|NA
CASSAVVHQETQYF
TGTGCCAGCAGTGCTGTAGTTCACCAAGAGACCCAGTACTTC